This note documents a single TCR beta chain sequence. Antigen specificity is unknown. This entry belongs to a study of cytomegalovirus exposure and HLA in healthy donors. TCRdb keeps only in-frame clones here, not all; method: immunoSEQ multiplex PCR. The sample has fewer than 200,000 clones; about 86% are singletons. General observations from the study: Specific recognition of CMV antigens was confirmed in vitro for a few chains (all CMV-associated).

The CDR3 is 16 residues long. The germline gives CDR1 SGHVS, CDR2 FNYEAQ. The J segment lost 3 bases and the V segment lost 0 bases, leaving 4 bases of the junction unmatched. The clonotype was recovered from a woman aged 18-29 years in good health and CMV-seronegative. The sequencing sample was made of PBMCs. The rearrangement links TRBV7-6 to TRBJ1-5; 8 nucleotides agree with TRBD1. The CDR3 DNA reads as TGTGCCAGCAGCTTAGCCCCGACAGGGGACAATCAGCCCCAGCATTTT. It specifies CASSLAPTGDNQPQHF.